These T cell receptor beta chains were read from a single sample in a study of immune evolution from preneoplasia to lung adenocarcinoma. Only in-frame clones appear in the TCRdb table, and some are missing; sequencing was by immunoSEQ multiplex PCR. The sample shows several thousand clones, approximately 79% of them seen only once. Material: FFPE minimally invasive lung adenocarcinoma tissue. The receptors come from a person aged 50-75 years with lung adenocarcinoma. Both conserved end residues are part of each CDR3. D genes are given only for firm matches. The size of a clone is reported for some rows only, either as once, few or many, or as a class for expanded clones.

>.|TRBV23-1|TRBJ1-6|.
CASRGMEANSPLHF
TGCGCCAGCAGGGGTATGGAGGCTAATTCACCCCTCCACTTT
>TRBD1|TRBV7-2|TRBJ1-3|few
CASSYKTGGNTIYF
TGTGCCAGCAGCTATAAGACAGGGGGAAACACCATATATTTT
>.|TRBV21-1|TRBJ1-2|few
CASSPPRAHGYTF
TGTGCCAGCAGCCCCCCCCGGGCGCATGGCTACACCTTC
>TRBD2|TRBV19|TRBJ2-3|.
CASSDQSGGATDTQYF
TGTGCCAGTAGCGATCAGAGCGGGGGGGCCACGGATACGCAGTATTTT
>.|TRBV18|TRBJ2-1|few
CASSPSEGTGEQFF
TGTGCCAGCTCTCCCAGCGAGGGAACGGGTGAGCAGTTCTTC
>.|TRBV5-1|TRBJ2-1|once
CASSDQVSSYNEQFF
TGCGCCAGCAGCGATCAGGTGAGCTCCTACAATGAGCAGTTCTTC
>.|TRBV7-6|TRBJ1-5|.
CASSSAGDQPQHF
TGTGCCAGCAGCTCCGCGGGGGACCAGCCCCAGCATTTT
>.|TRBV6-4|TRBJ1-2|.
CASSASKENYGYTF
TGTGCCAGCAGTGCCTCCAAGGAAAACTATGGCTACACCTTC
>.|TRBV18|TRBJ2-4|.
CASSPGAGTKNIQYF
TGTGCCAGCTCACCAGGCGCGGGAACCAAAAACATTCAGTACTTC
>TRBD2|TRBV7-9|TRBJ2-3|.
CASSLSVAGGDTQYF
TGTGCCAGCAGCTTATCTGTTGCGGGAGGAGATACGCAGTATTTT
>.|TRBV7-2|TRBJ1-4|.
CASSLKSGSLNEKLFF
TGTGCCAGCAGCTTAAAGTCTGGCAGCCTTAATGAAAAACTGTTTTTT
>.|TRBV6-7|TRBJ1-4|.
CASSYSWGWGSGADNEKLFF
TGTGCCAGCAGTTACTCGTGGGGTTGGGGCTCCGGCGCCGATAATGAAAAACTGTTTTTT
>.|TRBV28|TRBJ2-2|.
CASSPSGTPLTGELFF
TGTGCCAGCAGTCCCTCCGGGACTCCCCTCACCGGGGAGCTGTTTTTT
>.|TRBV6-1|TRBJ2-2|.
CASRGTAANTGELFF
TGTGCCAGCAGGGGGACTGCCGCGAACACCGGGGAGCTGTTTTTT
>TRBD2|TRBV7-7|TRBJ2-5|.
CASSAGLAGVEAQYF
TGTGCTAGCAGCGCCGGACTAGCGGGTGTAGAGGCCCAGTACTTC
>TRBD2|TRBV5-1|TRBJ2-1|.
CASSIQREVPGDEQFF
TGCGCCAGCAGCATTCAGCGGGAGGTCCCCGGGGATGAGCAGTTCTTC
>.|TRBV6-1|TRBJ2-7|.
CASSDVGVPSYEQYF
TGTGCCAGCAGTGACGTCGGGGTCCCCTCCTACGAGCAGTACTTC
>TRBD2|TRBV9|TRBJ2-3|.
CASSVGVAGGDTQYF
TGTGCCAGCAGCGTAGGAGTAGCGGGGGGAGATACGCAGTATTTT
>TRBD2|TRBV14|TRBJ2-1|.
CASSQGSSGSVNEQFF
TGTGCCAGCAGTCAGGGCTCTAGCGGGAGCGTGAATGAGCAGTTCTTC
>.|TRBV10-2|TRBJ2-5|.
CASSEGGPRETQYF
TGCGCCAGCAGTGAGGGGGGACCGAGGGAGACCCAGTACTTC
>TRBD1|TRBV5-8|TRBJ1-4|.
CASYRGIVATNEKLFF
TGTGCCAGTTACAGGGGAATCGTCGCAACTAATGAAAAACTGTTTTTT
>.|TRBV28|TRBJ2-3|.
CASSLSGGVDTQYF
TGTGCCAGCAGTTTATCAGGGGGGGTGGATACGCAGTATTTT
>.|TRBV7-2|TRBJ2-3|.
CASSPGYINTDTQYF
TGTGCCAGCAGCCCGGGCTACATAAACACAGATACGCAGTATTTT
>.|TRBV25-1|TRBJ2-1|.
CASSESASGNEQFF
TGTGCCAGCAGTGAATCCGCCAGCGGCAATGAGCAGTTCTTC
>.|TRBV6-6|TRBJ1-1|.
CASRRGLNTEAFF
TGTGCCAGCAGAAGGGGACTGAACACTGAAGCTTTCTTT
>.|TRBV5-4|TRBJ1-2|.
CASSPGDSGYGYTF
TGTGCCAGCAGCCCAGGGGATAGCGGCTATGGCTACACCTTC
>TRBD1|TRBV5-1|TRBJ1-1|.
CASSLDRGAGFADTEAFF
TGCGCCAGCAGCTTGGACAGGGGCGCCGGGTTCGCGGACACTGAAGCTTTCTTT
>.|TRBV20-1|TRBJ2-3|.
CSVKGTDTQYF
TGCAGTGTTAAGGGCACAGATACGCAGTATTTT
>.|TRBV10-1|TRBJ1-1|.
CASSAREFTEAFF
TGCGCCAGCAGTGCCAGGGAGTTTACTGAAGCTTTCTTT
>TRBD2|TRBV19|TRBJ2-3|.
CASSNGQRGSTDTQYF
TGTGCCAGTAGTAACGGGCAGCGGGGGAGCACAGATACGCAGTATTTT
>TRBD1|TRBV6-6|TRBJ1-1|once
CASHLGGTNTEAFF
TGTGCCAGCCACTTAGGGGGCACGAACACTGAAGCTTTCTTT
>.|TRBV23-1|TRBJ1-4|.
CASSQCGPGNEKLFF
TGCGCCAGCAGTCAGTGCGGACCCGGTAATGAAAAACTGTTTTTT
>TRBD1|TRBV4-1|TRBJ1-5|.
CASRGQPNQPQHF
TGCGCCAGCAGGGGACAGCCAAATCAGCCCCAGCATTTT
>.|TRBV5-1|TRBJ2-1|.
CASSLEGAGYNEQFF
TGCGCCAGCAGCTTGGAAGGTGCAGGCTACAATGAGCAGTTCTTC
>TRBD1|TRBV28|TRBJ2-7|.
CASSPRTGNSYEQYF
TGTGCCAGCAGCCCAAGGACAGGGAACTCCTACGAGCAGTACTTC
>TRBD1|TRBV7-2|TRBJ2-1|.
CASSFAGQGYNEQFF
TGTGCCAGCAGCTTTGCGGGACAGGGTTACAATGAGCAGTTCTTC
>.|TRBV6-5|TRBJ2-3|.
CASSYSGSTDTQYF
TGTGCCAGCAGTTACTCGGGTAGCACAGATACGCAGTATTTT
>TRBD1|TRBV6-1|TRBJ1-4|.
CASSEGQADEKLFF
TGTGCCAGCAGCGAAGGACAGGCGGATGAAAAACTGTTTTTT
>TRBD2|TRBV6-5|TRBJ2-4|.
CASSYGAGGSKNIQYF
TGTGCCAGCAGTTACGGTGCGGGAGGCTCCAAAAACATTCAGTACTTC
>.|TRBV19|TRBJ1-5|.
CASSIDPDRQVLYQPQHF
TGTGCCAGTAGTATTGACCCGGACCGGCAGGTTTTGTATCAGCCCCAGCATTTT
>TRBD1|TRBV7-9|TRBJ2-3|once
CASRGQGGTDTQYF
TGTGCCAGCAGGGGACAGGGGGGCACAGATACGCAGTATTTT
>.|TRBV11-2|TRBJ2-1|.
CASSLSGPYNEQFF
TGTGCCAGCAGCTTAAGCGGGCCCTACAATGAGCAGTTCTTC
>.|TRBV5-4|TRBJ1-1|.
CASSLGQANTEAFF
TGTGCCAGCAGCTTGGGACAGGCGAACACTGAAGCTTTCTTT
>TRBD1|TRBV6-4|TRBJ1-2|.
CASREDRGSYGYTF
TGTGCCAGCAGAGAGGACAGGGGCTCCTATGGCTACACCTTC
>.|TRBV7-6|TRBJ1-5|.
CASSFGEGGQPQHF
TGTGCCAGCAGCTTTGGTGAGGGTGGGCAGCCCCAGCATTTT